This is a list of T cell receptor beta chains from one sample in a study of blood T cell repertoires in COVID-19. Sequencing used immunoSEQ multiplex PCR; TCRdb keeps in-frame clones, though not all of them. The profile shows more than 300,000 clones, 65% to 90% of them singletons. Sequencing was performed on PBMCs or T cells enriched from blood (not recorded which). These receptors were collected from a young woman who had recovered from COVID-19. Each CDR3 is given with its conserved first and last residue. D genes are given only for firm matches. The listing skips clone size in some rows; elsewhere it reads once, few, many or a size class.

clone_size d_call v_call cdr3_aa
- TRBD2 TRBV28 CASSPPGQLTSGGLEETQYF
- - TRBV29-1 CSVFTGNYGYTF
- TRBD1 TRBV2 CASSSQGISTEAFF
- - TRBV5-5 CASSFLLGAGNTIYF
- TRBD1 TRBV7-2 CASSLETGNYGYTF
- - TRBV28 CASSSGQLNEKLFF
- TRBD1 TRBV30 CAWSRGLDSPLHF
- TRBD2 TRBV4-2 CASSQDLLAGFGDTQYF
- TRBD1 TRBV13 CASSFTGAGNTIYF
- - TRBV12-3/TRBV12-4 CASSLTGGNTIYF
- TRBD1 TRBV4-1 CASSQGNQGVGDEQYF
few TRBD1 TRBV4-1 CASSQAPDREYQETQYF
- TRBD2 TRBV9 CASSVDWGGAVYEQYF
- - TRBV2 CASTGDRTTYEQYF
- TRBD2 TRBV29-1 CSVEIAPGVAGVNEQFF
few - TRBV7-3 CASSLDSSGANVLTF
- - TRBV19 CASSIEVGGTEAFF
- - TRBV29-1 CSVLAGTNEKLFF
- - TRBV7-9 CASRVNRDSGANVLTF
once - TRBV7-2 CASSLTRDQPQHF
- TRBD1 TRBV10-3 CATARDSTNTEAFF
- - TRBV19 CASSIRTHTDTQYF
- TRBD2 TRBV29-1 CSVVGSGTSLWETQYF
- - TRBV7-9 CASSLSDRTDTQYF
- - TRBV29-1 CSAVTQPNTEAFF